Here is one T cell receptor beta chain with its context. Its antigen has not been determined. Base quality data are lacking; no much larger clone is found one base away. CDR1 and CDR2 are drawn from the germline V gene: MNHNS, SASEGT. V and J are truncated by 2 bases and 7 bases respectively, leaving an intervening sequence of 18 bases. From the cysteine through the phenylalanine, the CDR3 covers 16 amino acids. Just CDR3 DNA is preserved here, 48 bases in frame from base 1. The source of the sample is a study of blood T cells in healthy people across ages (dated by TCRdb to 2013 to 2016). Broadly, across the study: In model experiments, roughly one uniquely barcoded TCR beta cDNA molecule per two T cells was captured by template switching. Age-related changes in TCR beta repertoire diversity were measured in the study by deep sequencing normalized with unique cDNA molecular identifiers. The donors were divided into four age groups: young (average about 16 years), middle-aged (about 40), aged (about 60) and long-lived (around 80). Donors of different ages were randomly distributed across sequencing lanes to avoid experimental bias. The study analyzed two additional independent replicas of 1 million unique cDNA reads from the same blood draw for two donors, one aged 18 to 29 and one aged 80 or older. Broad study findings and their caveats: Compared with the aged group, more naive CD4+ T cells, fewer expanded clones and increased TCR diversity were shown by the long-lived group, suggesting age selection. Because profiling used bulk unsorted PBMCs, naive and antigen-experienced compartments could not be compared conclusively. As age increased, observed TCR beta diversity per million T cells dropped in a roughly linear way, and a significant reduction was already evident by age about 36. There was a strong correlation between observed TCR beta diversity and the percentage of naive T cells measured by flow cytometry. Total diversity estimates from one million sequenced T cells were considered lower bounds and underestimates. Because donor CMV infection status was unknown, age-related changes in expanded clonotypes were potentially confounded.

To prepare the library, 5' RACE was applied. The run used an Illumina HiSeq 2500. The second PCR ran for about 7 to 11 cycles and used a J-beta primer mix along with a sample-barcoded 5' primer. A template-switch 5' adaptor carrying 12 random nucleotides introduced a unique molecular identifier onto each TCR beta cDNA molecule. Each sample yielded at least 2.5 million CDR3-containing paired-end reads. First-strand cDNA was synthesized from all RNA with the Mint cDNA synthesis kit, primed by a TRBC-specific oligonucleotide. After uracil-DNA glycosylase treatment, a first 18-cycle PCR used universal primers M1SS and BC2_uni_R on all cDNA. Regarding the original processing steps: For normalization, 1 million high-quality reads, each with a distinct molecular identifier, were randomly selected from each sample. Reads with shared molecular identifiers were discarded instead of being binned into consensus sequences. MiTCR, run with a Q25 quality threshold and the strictest error-elimination algorithm, handled CDR3 identification, clonotype clustering and error correction. A nonparametric unseen species model with Euler transformation was used to estimate lower-bound total TCR beta diversity. TCRdb reworked the public reads: Q25 trimming with fastp, MiXCR clone assembly, productive beta chains retained. For every CDR3 protein sequence, its rows merge into one entry that carries the most common genes and DNA. TCRdb assigned the V and J calls; the authors' analysis was not used. For this sample the table gives about 940,000 distinct CDR3 sequences, of which 40% to 60% were detected only once. About an eighth of the sample belongs to the ten largest clones.

Systemically healthy Caucasian individuals from Russia, 35 to 50 in total and aged about 6 to 100 years, were included as donors. Approximately 9.3 milliliters of peripheral blood were drawn from each donor into EDTA-treated Vacutainer tubes. Ficoll-Paque density-gradient centrifugation was used to isolate PBMCs, with at least 6 million per sample. Total RNA, at least 6 micrograms per sample, was extracted from PBMCs with Trizol reagent. For every donor, flow cytometry on a PBMC aliquot measured the percentage of naive CD45RAhigh/CD27high T cells. Input material: blood. This sequence was found in a man aged 30 to 45 in good health. The sequence joins TRBV6-1 to TRBJ2-1; a tentative D call is TRBD1 (7 bases match). The CDR3: CASSERLAQGGNEQFF. The DNA sequence follows: TGTGCCAGCAGTGAACGGCTAGCGCAGGGGGGAAATGAGCAGTTCTTC.